The sequence of this TCR beta chain was determined in a study of human T cells and chemical hapten exposure. Study-level background: Patch tests containing 0.01% DPC, applied to the upper back, were read at 6 days.

The germline V gene has CDR1 MNHEY and CDR2 SMNVEV (reference sequence). V lost 4 bases, J lost 5 bases, and 14 bases lay in between. CDR3 size: 14 residues. As to time point: patch test 1, 2 weeks after DPC sensitization. Treatment indicated: therapeutic diphenylcyclopropenone sensitization with weekly scalp DPC. TCRdb itself ran the RACE reads through MiXCR, one entry per CDR3 protein. The profile shows 60,000 to 80,000 distinct CDR3 sequences, approximately 35% of them singletons. This TCR was recovered from a middle-aged man with alopecia areata. Some clones in this sample may be carry-over from other donors' samples. The chain uses TRBV27 and TRBJ1-1; D perhaps matches TRBD1 (5 bases). The starting material was whole blood, obtained in connection with sensitization to the hapten diphenylcyclopropenone (DPC). Here the CDR3 reads CASSWGPTWTEAFF. In DNA, the CDR3 is TGTGCCAGCAGTTGGGGACCGACGTGGACTGAAGCTTTCTTT.